Listed below are T cell receptor beta chains from one sample, sequenced in a study of metastatic and nonmetastatic thyroid tumors. Using MiXCR, TCRdb reanalyzed the PCR reads. The table includes 16,000 or so clones, roughly a quarter detected once. Sequencing input: tumor tissue. These receptor sequences come from a male donor with papillary thyroid cancer or a benign thyroid nodule (not recorded which). Some clones in this sample may be carry-over from other donors' samples. CDR3s include the opening cysteine and the closing phenylalanine or tryptophan. A D gene is named only where the DNA matches it firmly. Only part of the rows carry a size: once, few, many, or a class if the clone is expanded.

>NA|TRBJ1-1|many|TRBV19
TGTGCCAGTAGTAATGAAGCAGAAGACATGAACACTGAAGCTTTCTTT
CASSNEAEDMNTEAFF
>NA|TRBJ2-7|medium-sized|TRBV12-5
TGTGCTAGTGGTTTGGGGCAGGGGACGATCTACTTC
CASGLGQGTIYF
>NA|TRBJ1-2|many|TRBV13
TGTGCCAGCAGCTTAGGGTTCCAGGGGATTAATGGCTACACCTTC
CASSLGFQGINGYTF
>NA|TRBJ1-2|NA|TRBV7-2
TGTGCCAGCAGCTTACGGGGGGAATATGGCTACACCTTC
CASSLRGEYGYTF
>NA|TRBJ1-4|many|TRBV11-2
TGTGCCAGCACCCCGGCAGGGGTCCCCGAAAAACTGTTTTTT
CASTPAGVPEKLFF
>NA|TRBJ1-6|NA|TRBV5-1
TGCGCCAGCAGCTTGAACTTAGGGCTGAATTCACCCCTCCACTTT
CASSLNLGLNSPLHF
>TRBD1|TRBJ1-5|many|TRBV7-9
TGTGCCAGCAGCCCCGGGACAGGGGGCCTTAGCAATCAGCCCCAGCATTTT
CASSPGTGGLSNQPQHF
>TRBD1|TRBJ1-1|NA|TRBV11-1
TGTGCCAGCAGCTTAGACGTCAGGGGGTTCATGAACACTGAAGCTTTCTTT
CASSLDVRGFMNTEAFF
>NA|TRBJ1-1|many|TRBV7-9
TGTGCCAGCAGCTTAGGGGAGATGAGGAACACTGAAGCTTTCTTT
CASSLGEMRNTEAFF
>NA|TRBJ1-1|medium-sized|TRBV7-9
TGTGCCAGCAGCCCTAAACTACCTGAAGCTTTCTTT
CASSPKLPEAFF
>NA|TRBJ2-5|NA|TRBV2
TGTACCAGCAGTGTGGGTGGAGAAAAGACCCAGTACTTC
CTSSVGGEKTQYF
>TRBD1|TRBJ1-5|NA|TRBV20-1
TGCAGTGCTAGAGATCACAAGACAGGGGGCAATCAGCCCCAGCATTTT
CSARDHKTGGNQPQHF
>NA|TRBJ2-7|NA|TRBV5-1
TGCGCCAGCAGCCCCTGGACATCCGGGGAGCAGTACTTC
CASSPWTSGEQYF
>TRBD2|TRBJ2-7|many|TRBV3-1
TGTGCCAGCAGCCAAGGCTTAGCGGGAGACTACGAGCAGTACTTC
CASSQGLAGDYEQYF
>NA|TRBJ1-2|medium-sized|TRBV6-2/TRBV6-3
TGTGCCAGCAGCCTTGGATTTAACTATGGCTACACCTTC
CASSLGFNYGYTF
>NA|TRBJ2-7|NA|TRBV29-1
TGCAGCGTTATAGGGGGTTCAAGCTCCTACGAGCAGTACTTC
CSVIGGSSSYEQYF
>NA|TRBJ1-2|many|TRBV7-9
TGTGCCAGCAGCCGTACCGGGGAACATTATGGCTACACCTTC
CASSRTGEHYGYTF